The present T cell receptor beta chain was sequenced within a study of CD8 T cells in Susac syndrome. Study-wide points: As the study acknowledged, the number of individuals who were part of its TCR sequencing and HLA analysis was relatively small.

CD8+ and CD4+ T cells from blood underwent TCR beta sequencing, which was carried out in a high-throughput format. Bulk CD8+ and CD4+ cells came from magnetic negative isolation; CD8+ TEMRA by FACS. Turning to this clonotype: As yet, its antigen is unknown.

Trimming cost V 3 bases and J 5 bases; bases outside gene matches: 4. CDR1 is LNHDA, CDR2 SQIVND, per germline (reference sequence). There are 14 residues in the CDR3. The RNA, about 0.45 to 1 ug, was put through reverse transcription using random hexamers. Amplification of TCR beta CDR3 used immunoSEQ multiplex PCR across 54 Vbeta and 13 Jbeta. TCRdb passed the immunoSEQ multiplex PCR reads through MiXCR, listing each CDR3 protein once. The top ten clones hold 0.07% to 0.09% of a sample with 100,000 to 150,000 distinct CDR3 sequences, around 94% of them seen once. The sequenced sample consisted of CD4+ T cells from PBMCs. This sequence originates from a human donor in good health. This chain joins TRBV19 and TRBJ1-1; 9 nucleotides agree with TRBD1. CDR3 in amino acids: CASSIHRGRTEAFF. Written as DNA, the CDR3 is TGTGCCAGTAGTATTCACAGGGGGCGGACTGAAGCTTTCTTT. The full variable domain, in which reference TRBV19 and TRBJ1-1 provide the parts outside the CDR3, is DGGITQSPKYLFRKEGQNVTLSCEQNLNHDAMYWYRQDPGQGLRLIYYSQIVNDFQKGDIAEGYSVSREKKESFPLTVTSAQKNPTAFYLCASSIHRGRTEAFFGQGTRLTVV.